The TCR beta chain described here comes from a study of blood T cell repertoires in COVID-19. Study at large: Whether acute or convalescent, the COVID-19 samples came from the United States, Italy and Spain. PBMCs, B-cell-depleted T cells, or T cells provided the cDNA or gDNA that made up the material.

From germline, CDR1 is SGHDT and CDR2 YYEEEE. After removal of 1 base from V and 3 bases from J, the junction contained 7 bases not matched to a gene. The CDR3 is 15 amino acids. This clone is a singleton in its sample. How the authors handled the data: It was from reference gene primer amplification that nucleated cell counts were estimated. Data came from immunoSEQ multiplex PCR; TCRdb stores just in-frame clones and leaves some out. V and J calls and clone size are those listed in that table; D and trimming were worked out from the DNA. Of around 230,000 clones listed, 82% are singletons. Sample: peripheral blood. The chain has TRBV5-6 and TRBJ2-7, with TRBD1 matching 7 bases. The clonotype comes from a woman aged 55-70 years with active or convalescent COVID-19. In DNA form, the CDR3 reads TGTGCCAGCAGCTTGCTCGGACAGGCATTCTACGAGCAGTACTTC. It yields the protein CASSLLGQAFYEQYF.